This TCR beta chain was profiled in a study of spatial heterogeneity in lung cancer. TCR cDNA molecules were tagged individually, and each one carried a unique molecular identifier. TCRdb reprocessed the 5' RACE reads with MiXCR, giving one entry per CDR3 protein. The sample has 40,000 or so distinct CDR3 sequences; roughly 7.4% are singletons. The CDR3 is 13 amino acids. Germline loops: CDR1 MNHEY, CDR2 SVGEGT. The V end was cut by 4 bases, the J end by 4 bases, with 10 bases between. This clonotype was detected many times. Time point denoted: sample taken at primary tumor resection. Researchers sequenced whole RNA taken from tumor, nontumor lung or frozen PBMC without sorting.

The clonotype comes from a male donor with early-stage non-small cell lung cancer. The sample was PBMCs, taken at surgery. The chain carries TRBV6-2 or TRBV6-3 and TRBJ1-2; D is possibly TRBD1 (5 bases). The chain's CDR3 is CASSSGASYGYTF. The CDR3 DNA is TGTGCCAGCAGTTCCGGGGCCAGCTATGGCTACACCTTC.